The 16 T cell receptor beta chains below were found in one sample sequenced in a study of CD8+CD57+ T cells in acquired aplastic anemia. Genomic DNA templated the TCR beta VDJ and CDR3 profiling. TCRdb recomputed calls from the reads with MiXCR, one row per CDR3 protein. The data contain some 48,000 distinct CDR3 sequences, over 60% of them singletons. The specimen sequenced was sorted CD4+, CD8+, or CD8+CD57+ T cells (not recorded which) from PBMCs. The receptor set was obtained from a human donor in good health, serving as a control.

This chain uses TRBV2 with TRBJ1-6; D not resolved. Trimming left V 8 bases short and J 8 bases short, with 13 bases between. Per the germline V gene, CDR1 is SNHLY and CDR2 is FYNNEI. The length of the CDR3 is 13 residues. The CDR3 reads CASAVDSYSPLHF. DNA of the CDR3: TGTGCCAGCGCGGTAGACTCCTATTCACCCCTCCACTTT.

The rearrangement links TRBV6-1 to TRBJ1-5; D call uncertain. Germline-derived CDR1 and CDR2 are MNHNS and SASEGT. V lost 6 bases, J lost 0 bases, and 6 bases lay in between. The CDR3 loop spans 13 amino acids. The CDR3 bases are TGTGCCAGCAGGGAAAATAGCAATCAGCCCCAGCATTTT. Amino acids: CASRENSNQPQHF.

This clonotype was detected only once. CDR3: CSATWDRLVNGPNTEAFF. Written as DNA, the CDR3 is TGCAGTGCCACCTGGGACAGACTAGTAAACGGACCGAACACTGAAGCTTTCTTT. The chain has TRBV20-1 and TRBJ1-1; 7 bases line up with TRBD1. Germline CDR1 reads DFQATT; CDR2 reads SNEGSKA (reference sequence). CDR3 length: 18 amino acids. After removal of 6 bases from V and 1 base from J, the junction contained 20 bases not matched to a gene.

The rearrangement uses TRBV5-1 and TRBJ2-1, with 12 bases matching TRBD1. The junction had 9 bases not matched to a gene; V was cut back by 6 bases and J by 8 bases. CDR3 length: 15 amino acids. The V gene's germline CDR1 is SGHRS and CDR2 YFSETQ. The CDR3 is CASTPGTGGLDEQFF. DNA of the CDR3: TGCGCCAGCACCCCCGGGACAGGGGGCTTGGATGAGCAGTTCTTC.

The chain employs TRBV5-4 and TRBJ1-1; D is ambiguous. CDR1 SGHNT and CDR2 YYREEE come from the germline V gene (reference sequence). CDR3 length equals 12 residues. The V and J ends lost 2 bases and 8 bases respectively, with 10 bases between them. The CDR3: CASSFPQSEAFF. The CDR3 DNA is TGTGCCAGCAGCTTCCCCCAAAGCGAAGCTTTCTTT.

About this clonotype itself: Without the conserved terminal phenylalanine or tryptophan, this CDR3 likely stems from a read error. The chain joins TRBV11-1 to TRBJ1-2; D remains ambiguous. Germline assignment: CDR1 SGHAT and CDR2 FQDESV (reference sequence). This CDR3 is built from 11 residues. With 4 bases removed from V and 7 bases from J, the gap between germline ends came to 7 bases. The CDR3 loop is CASSYLIGYTS. The CDR3 coding sequence is TGTGCCAGCAGCTACTTGATTGGCTACACCTCC.

The rearrangement joins TRBV7-2 to TRBJ1-4; TRBD1 matches 7 bases. The CDR3 runs to 15 residues. Germline V CDR1 and CDR2: SGHTA, FQGNSA. Losses at the gene ends were 5 bases for V and 5 bases for J; bases not matched to a gene: 8. The chain's CDR3 is CASSPPTGWNEKLFF. The CDR3 coding sequence is TGTGCCAGCAGCCCCCCGACAGGGTGGAATGAAAAACTGTTTTTT.

As regards this clonotype: At one end, the junction sequence differs from germline, possibly due to a read error. This chain connects TRBV30 to TRBJ2-7, with 9 bases identical to TRBD1. The CDR3 contains 11 residues. Germline V lookup: CDR1 GTSNPN, CDR2 SVGIG (reference sequence). The CDR3 here is CAWDREYEQYF. CDR3 DNA sequence: TGCGCCTGGGACAGGGAGTACGAGCAGTACTTC.

For this clonotype: Sequence at one end of the junction differs from germline and may be a read error. This sequence joins TRBV10-3 and TRBJ2-5; D may be TRBD2 (5 bases). Per germline, CDR1 ENHRY and CDR2 SYGVKD. This CDR3 has 16 residues. CDR3: CASSDHRLGAGETQYF. The CDR3 DNA follows: TGTGCCAGCAGTGACCATAGACTGGGAGCCGGGGAGACCCAGTACTTC.

This clonotype occurred once. The chain links TRBV29-1 to TRBJ2-7; 10 bases are a match to TRBD2. The V gene end was trimmed by 1 base and the J gene end by 4 bases; junction bases not matched to a gene: 7. CDR1 is SQVTM, CDR2 ANQGSEA, per germline. This CDR3 comprises 15 residues. In nucleotides, the CDR3 is TGCAGCGTTGAAGTTGTGCCTAGCGGGGGTTACGAGCAGTACTTC. It codes for CSVEVVPSGGYEQYF.

The rearrangement joins TRBV15 to TRBJ2-2, with D possibly being TRBD1 (6 bases). Between the trimmed V and J ends, which lost 8 bases and 5 bases, there was a span of 12 bases. Germline lookup yields CDR1 LNHNV and CDR2 YYDKDF (reference sequence). The length of the CDR3 is 13 residues. CDR3 sequence (DNA): TGTGCCACCTCACGTCAGGGGACCGGGGAGCTGTTTTTT. Protein: CATSRQGTGELFF.

The chain links TRBV2 to TRBJ2-7; 14 bases agree with TRBD2. V lost 7 bases and J lost 3; bases outside the gene matches: 2. Germline-derived CDR1 and CDR2 are SNHLY and FYNNEI. This CDR3 has 14 residues. The CDR3 nucleotides read TGTGCCAGCATGGGGACTAGCGGGGGCTACGAGCAGTACTTC. It codes for CASMGTSGGYEQYF.

A word on this clonotype: At one end the junction does not follow the germline gene, possibly because of a read error. This chain uses TRBV10-3 with TRBJ2-3, with 8 bases lining up with TRBD1. Germline CDR1 and CDR2: ENHRY and SYGVKD. The CDR3 has 15 residues. For the CDR3, the DNA is TGTGCCACCAGTGAGCCAGGGCAGGGGGCGGGTACGCAGTATTTT. Its translation: CATSEPGQGAGTQYF.

The CDR3 sequence is CATEDGRDYEQYF. The CDR3 DNA sequence: TGTGCCACAGAGGACGGTCGGGACTACGAGCAGTACTTC. The V gene is TRBV10-3, the J gene TRBJ2-7; D might be TRBD2 (5 bases). V lost 10 bases and J 3 bases, leaving 16 bases between the germline ends. The CDR3 loop spans 13 amino acids. Germline values: CDR1 ENHRY, CDR2 SYGVKD.

This chain joins TRBV10-3 and TRBJ1-6; TRBD1 might be the D (5 bases). With 7 bases removed from V and 10 bases from J, the gap between germline ends came to 17 bases. Germline lookup yields CDR1 ENHRY and CDR2 SYGVKD. This CDR3 has 14 residues. CDR3 in amino acids: CAIKEGWGNSPLHF. CDR3 DNA sequence: TGTGCCATCAAGGAGGGGTGGGGGAACTCACCCCTCCACTTT.

This clonotype is a singleton in its sample. The chain has TRBV2 and TRBJ2-2; 10 nucleotides match TRBD2. The CDR3 covers 15 residues. Germline CDR1 reads SNHLY; CDR2 reads FYNNEI. The V segment lost 7 bases and the J segment 7 bases; nucleotides outside the gene matches: 9. The DNA for the CDR3 is TGTGCCAGCACAGGGGCTAGCGGGGGCGTCGGGGAGCTGTTTTTT. It is translated as CASTGASGGVGELFF.